A single sample gave rise to the 29 T cell receptor beta chains below, sequenced in a study of blood T cell repertoires in COVID-19. Clones were sequenced by immunoSEQ multiplex PCR, and TCRdb holds only the in-frame ones, with some missing. The data show some 230,000 clones, with 80% to 85% seen just once and more than 2% held by the top ten. Sample: peripheral blood. These receptors were collected from a woman in her sixties with acute or convalescent COVID-19.

The chain is built from TRBV11-1 and TRBJ2-2, with TRBD2 matching over 7 bases. Germline V gene sequence: CDR1 SGHAT, CDR2 FQDESV (reference sequence). V was clipped by 3 bases and J by 3 bases; unmatched bases: 4. The CDR3 extends over 15 amino acids. CDR3 DNA sequence: TGTGCCAGCAGCTTGGGAGGGTACGACACCGGGGAGCTGTTTTTT. Protein sequence: CASSLGGYDTGELFF.

In DNA form, the CDR3 reads TGTGCCAGCAGCGGACAGGGCCTTAATGAAAAACTGTTTTTT. The encoded protein is CASSGQGLNEKLFF. J is TRBJ1-4 and V is TRBV7-9, with 8 bases that match TRBD1. Germline lookup yields CDR1 SEHNR and CDR2 FQNEAQ (reference sequence). V lost 5 bases and J lost 4; bases outside the gene matches: 3. This CDR3 is 14 amino acids long.

This rearrangement joins TRBV30 to TRBJ2-2; D possibly corresponds to TRBD1 (6 bases). The CDR3 contains 16 residues. The germline V gene has CDR1 GTSNPN and CDR2 SVGIG (reference sequence). V was shortened by 4 bases and J by 4 bases, with 19 bases between the two germline ends. The chain's CDR3 is CAWNPQGKESTGELFF. The DNA of the CDR3 is TGTGCCTGGAATCCCCAGGGGAAAGAAAGCACCGGGGAGCTGTTTTTT.

A word on this clone: In the same sample, other DNA sequences code for this CDR3. The chain is built from TRBV5-1 and TRBJ2-5; 7 positions agree with TRBD1. This CDR3 has 15 residues. Trimming cost V 0 bases and J 2 bases; bases outside gene matches: 4. The germline V gene encodes CDR1 SGHRS and CDR2 YFSETQ. The CDR3, as DNA: TGCGCCAGCAGCTTGGGACAGGGAACACAAGAGACCCAGTACTTC. It specifies CASSLGQGTQETQYF.

This clone was detected only a few times. The chain carries TRBV2 and TRBJ1-4, with 10 bases aligning to TRBD1. Germline CDR1 is SNHLY and CDR2 is FYNNEI. The trim removed 5 bases at V and 7 bases at J, leaving 4 bases unmatched. The CDR3 runs 14 residues. The CDR3 here is CASSTDRGLEKLFF. CDR3 DNA sequence: TGTGCCAGCAGTACCGACAGGGGGCTTGAAAAACTGTTTTTT. Full variable domain (missing parts from reference TRBV2 and TRBJ1-4): EPEVTQTPSHQVTQMGQEVILRCVPISNHLYFYWYRQILGQKVEFLVSFYNNEISEKSEIFDDQFSVERPDGSNFTLKIRSTKLEDSAMYFCASSTDRGLEKLFFGSGTQLSVL.

This clone occurred a few times. CDR3 loop: CASSAKAANYGYTF. CDR3 bases: TGTGCCAGCAGTGCTAAGGCGGCCAACTATGGCTACACCTTC. This chain links TRBV27 with TRBJ1-2; no definite D call. The V end lost 5 bases, the J end lost 2 bases, and 12 bases lay between the germline ends. This CDR3 is built from 14 residues. CDR1 is MNHEY and CDR2 is SMNVEV in the germline V gene (reference sequence).

The rearrangement links TRBV7-2 to TRBJ2-5, with 8 bases lining up with TRBD2. Germline-derived CDR1 and CDR2 are SGHTA and FQGNSA. CDR3 length equals 15 residues. V shed 3 bases, J shed 2 bases, and the junction held 5 bases outside the gene matches. DNA for the CDR3: TGTGCCAGCAGCTTTAACGGGGGGGCTCAAGAGACCCAGTACTTC. Residues: CASSFNGGAQETQYF.

The rearrangement uses TRBV29-1 and TRBJ1-1; TRBD1 matches at 7 bases. V shed 6 bases, J shed 1 base, and the junction held 5 bases outside the gene matches. The CDR3 is made up of 13 amino acids. From germline, CDR1 is SQVTM and CDR2 ANQGSEA. CDR3 bases: TGCAGCGTCCGCAGGACAGGGAACACTGAAGCTTTCTTT. It encodes CSVRRTGNTEAFF.

J is TRBJ2-6 and V is TRBV7-6, with a tentative D call TRBD2 (6 bases). Germline lookup yields CDR1 SGHVS and CDR2 FNYEAQ. CDR3 length equals 15 residues. The ends were cut back, 2 bases at V and 2 bases at J, with 7 bases in the middle. The CDR3 nucleotides read TGTGCCAGCAGCTTAACGGGGGCTGGGGCCAACGTCCTGACTTTC. Protein sequence: CASSLTGAGANVLTF. The entire variable domain, with the rest obtained from reference TRBV7-6 and TRBJ2-6, is as follows: GAGVSQSPRYKVTKRGQDVALRCDPISGHVSLYWYRQALGQGPEFLTYFNYEAQQDKSGLPNDRFSAERPEGSISTLTIQRTEQRDSAMYRCASSLTGAGANVLTFGAGSRLTVL.

The V call is TRBV6-6, the J call TRBJ2-5; a possible D gene is TRBD2 (6 bases). Germline CDR1 is MNHNY and CDR2 is SVGAGI (reference sequence). CDR3 size: 13 residues. V lost 4 bases and J lost 3, with 9 bases in between. The CDR3: CASSFGGKETQYF. The CDR3 coding sequence is TGTGCCAGCAGTTTCGGGGGAAAAGAGACCCAGTACTTC.

This chain connects TRBV9 to TRBJ1-4; a possible D gene is TRBD1 (6 bases). Germline-derived CDR1 and CDR2 are SGDLS and YYNGEE. The CDR3 runs 16 residues. Trimming removed 2 bases at V and 2 bases at J, with 13 bases between. In nucleotides, the CDR3 is TGTGCCAGCAGCGTGGCGGGGGGCGCGACTAATGAAAAACTGTTTTTT. Translated: CASSVAGGATNEKLFF.

The chain recombines TRBV6-1 with TRBJ1-1; D is undetermined. The CDR3 is made up of 13 amino acids. Germline V gene sequence: CDR1 MNHNS, CDR2 SASEGT. V lost 1 base and J lost 4, with 7 bases in between. CDR3 amino acids: CASSEVRGTEAFF. The CDR3 bases are TGTGCCAGCAGTGAAGTTCGGGGCACTGAAGCTTTCTTT.

The chain employs TRBV7-8 and TRBJ1-1; 8 bases are a match to TRBD1. Germline V gene sequence: CDR1 SGHVS, CDR2 FQNEAQ. Unmatched junction bases numbered 9, after V lost 5 bases and J lost 4 bases. The CDR3 is 15 residues long. CDR3 loop: CASSRLQGAFTEAFF. The CDR3 bases are TGTGCCAGCAGCCGACTTCAGGGGGCCTTCACTGAAGCTTTCTTT.

The chain recombines TRBV3-1 (or the pseudogene TRBV3-2) with TRBJ1-2; TRBD1 agrees at 10 bases. Looked up from germline, CDR1 is LGHDT and CDR2 is YNNKEL (reference sequence). Germline trimming cut 4 bases from V and 8 bases from J; bases unmatched to any gene: 7. This CDR3 has 14 amino acids. CDR3 in amino acids: CASSRGQGIDGYTF. DNA of the CDR3: TGTGCCAGCAGCCGGGGACAGGGGATTGACGGCTACACCTTC.

V is TRBV3-1 (or the pseudogene TRBV3-2) and J is TRBJ1-1; D perhaps matches TRBD1 (6 bases). Germline-derived CDR1 and CDR2 are LGHDT and YNNKEL (reference sequence). CDR3 length: 15 residues. Deletions cut 3 bases from V and 0 bases from J, with 11 bases between. CDR3 loop: CASSQAQGMNTEAFF. The CDR3 bases are TGTGCCAGCAGCCAGGCCCAGGGGATGAACACTGAAGCTTTCTTT.

The rearrangement joins TRBV2 to TRBJ1-3; D is perhaps TRBD1 (5 bases). The CDR3 is 16 amino acids. Per germline, CDR1 SNHLY and CDR2 FYNNEI. Trimming stripped 4 bases from V and 1 base from J, with 14 bases between. This CDR3 is CASSVLAGLSGNTIYF. The CDR3 region has the DNA TGTGCCAGCAGTGTTTTGGCAGGGCTATCTGGAAACACCATATATTTT.

This sequence joins TRBV18 and TRBJ2-6, with D unclear. Trimming shortened V by 4 bases and J by 0 bases, and 4 bases separated the two germline ends. Germline V gene lookup returns CDR1 KGHSH and CDR2 LQKENI. The CDR3 extends over 14 amino acids. CDR3 protein: CASSRSSGANVLTF. CDR3 sequence (DNA): TGTGCCAGCTCACGGAGCTCTGGGGCCAACGTCCTGACTTTC.

The rearrangement links TRBV7-9 to TRBJ2-5, with 10 nucleotides matching TRBD2. Germline lookup yields CDR1 SEHNR and CDR2 FQNEAQ (reference sequence). V trimming: 5 bases; J trimming: 5 bases; junction bases outside the gene matches: 8. This CDR3 is 15 amino acids long. CDR3 sequence (DNA): TGTGCCAGCAGCGCTAGCGGGGGCCTTTTGGAGACCCAGTACTTC. Its translation: CASSASGGLLETQYF.

The V gene is TRBV27, the J gene TRBJ1-6, with TRBD1 as a possible D gene (6 bases). CDR1 and CDR2 (germline): MNHEY, SMNVEV (reference sequence). The CDR3 has 17 residues. With 0 bases removed from V and 3 bases from J, the gap between germline ends came to 12 bases. CDR3 coding DNA: TGTGCCAGCAGTTTATCTGCAGGGGATTACTATAATTCACCCCTCCACTTT. Translation: CASSLSAGDYYNSPLHF.

This chain joins TRBV5-8 and TRBJ1-2; 7 bases fit TRBD1. The CDR3 spans 15 residues. Trimming took 5 bases from V and 0 from J; bases not matched to a gene: 7. In germline, CDR1 is SGHTS, CDR2 YDEGEE. The CDR3 DNA follows: TGTGCCAGCAGTCAACCGACAGGGTCTAACTATGGCTACACCTTC. This translates into CASSQPTGSNYGYTF.

V is TRBV5-1 and J is TRBJ1-5; D gene uncertain. Germline-derived CDR1 and CDR2 are SGHRS and YFSETQ. Trimming stripped 7 bases from V and 0 bases from J, with 14 bases between. The CDR3 is made up of 15 amino acids. The CDR3 protein is CASSPEGDSNQPQHF. As DNA, the CDR3 is TGCGCCAGCTCCCCCGAGGGCGATAGCAATCAGCCCCAGCATTTT.

This chain joins TRBV6-5 and TRBJ2-7; 8 bases line up with TRBD2. With 6 bases clipped from V and 3 bases from J, the junction kept 7 bases outside the gene matches. Per the germline V gene, CDR1 is MNHEY and CDR2 is SVGAGI. This CDR3 spans 14 amino acids. This chain's CDR3 is CASRIAGRNYEQYF. In nucleotides, the CDR3 is TGTGCCAGCAGGATAGCGGGGAGAAACTACGAGCAGTACTTC.

The chain recombines TRBV11-2 with TRBJ2-1; D gene ambiguous. V was trimmed by 0 bases and J by 4 bases, leaving 7 bases between them. Germline V gene sequence: CDR1 SGHAT, CDR2 FQNNGV. There are 14 residues in the CDR3. This CDR3 reads CASSLDVRYNEQFF. CDR3 coding DNA: TGTGCCAGCAGCTTAGACGTCAGATACAATGAGCAGTTCTTC.

The rearrangement joins TRBV9 to TRBJ1-3, with 7 bases identical to TRBD1. Unmatched junction bases numbered 9, after V lost 6 bases and J lost 0 bases. Germline CDR1 and CDR2: SGDLS and YYNGEE. This CDR3 contains 16 residues. In DNA, the CDR3 is TGTGCCAGCACCAGTTCGGGACAGATCTCTGGAAACACCATATATTTT. This gives the protein CASTSSGQISGNTIYF.

This chain links TRBV5-6 with TRBJ1-2; D unclear. Germline assignment: CDR1 SGHDT and CDR2 YYEEEE. The CDR3 has 15 amino acids. Trimming took 0 bases from V and 2 from J, leaving 11 bases between them. The CDR3 loop is CASSLVAGRNYGYTF. The CDR3 DNA follows: TGTGCCAGCAGCTTGGTTGCGGGAAGGAACTATGGCTACACCTTC.

The J gene is TRBJ2-3, the V gene TRBV4-2, with TRBD2 matching over 9 bases. The trim removed 0 bases at V and 4 bases at J, leaving 8 bases unmatched. The germline V gene encodes CDR1 LGHNA and CDR2 YNFKEQ. The CDR3 totals 17 residues. CDR3: CASSQEVRGGSADTQYF. Written as DNA, the CDR3 is TGTGCCAGCAGCCAAGAGGTGCGGGGGGGATCAGCAGATACGCAGTATTTT.

Note on this clone: Other DNA sequences in this sample translate to the same CDR3. V and J are TRBV19 and TRBJ2-7; 9 bases are shared with TRBD1. Germline V lookup: CDR1 LNHDA, CDR2 SQIVND (reference sequence). The CDR3 totals 15 residues. After removal of 3 bases from V and 0 bases from J, the junction contained 3 bases not matched to a gene. The CDR3 region has the DNA TGTGCCAGTAGTATCGGACAGGGGAGCTCCTACGAGCAGTACTTC. This encodes CASSIGQGSSYEQYF.

V is TRBV5-6 and J is TRBJ1-4, with no clear D. Germline V gives CDR1 SGHDT, CDR2 YYEEEE. V was trimmed by 5 bases and J by 3 bases, leaving 14 bases between them. The CDR3 runs to 15 residues. The DNA of the CDR3 is TGTGCCAGCAGGCGTACTCTTAACCCTAATGAAAAACTGTTTTTT. Its translation is CASRRTLNPNEKLFF.

This clone was seen only once. This chain joins TRBV5-1 and TRBJ2-1; 15 bases agree with TRBD2. V was clipped by 4 bases and J by 14 bases; unmatched bases: 10. The length of the CDR3 is 15 residues. Germline V gene sequence: CDR1 SGHRS, CDR2 YFSETQ. Here the CDR3 reads CASSLSGTSGGTEFF. The CDR3 coding sequence is TGCGCCAGCAGCCTCTCCGGGACTAGCGGGGGGACGGAGTTCTTC.